This TCR beta chain was sequenced in a study of low-dose radiotherapy and immunotherapy resistance in tumors (dated 2022 in TCRdb). Regarding the research as a whole: In Cohort 1, each fraction delivered 0.5 Gy every 2 weeks, and the prescribed total PTV dose was 6.5 Gy. Cyclophosphamide 200 mg/m2 was administered intravenously every two weeks, one day before each radiation and immunotherapy administration. Patients in Cohort 2 were given 1 Gy per fraction every two weeks, for a total of 13 Gy across 26 weeks. Aspirin 300 mg was taken orally once daily by patients for four cycles, starting on cycle 1 day 1. The translational analysis covered eight patients: three from the first dose cohort and the first five from the second dose cohort. Nivolumab and ipilimumab were both given intravenously, with nivolumab at a 240 mg flat dose every two weeks and ipilimumab at 1 mg/kg every six weeks. The trial did not randomize participants into treatment groups.

Concerning this clonotype: No cognate antigen has been identified for it. Within one base of it there is no much larger clone, and no base qualities were kept.

The donors came from RACIN, which was a single-arm phase I dose-escalation trial that paired nivolumab and ipilimumab with aspirin, low-dose cyclophosphamide and low-dose radiotherapy. Patients with advanced, TIL-negative solid tumors were considered eligible. Superscript III and a set of TRAV- and TRBV-specific primers were used to synthesize first-strand cDNA, so that both TCRalpha and TCRbeta chains were covered. TCRs were amplified with Phusion for around 18 PCR cycles using a constant-region primer together with the adapter attached to the V primers. The isolated mRNA was amplified using the MessageAmp II aRNA Amplification Kit, with in vitro transcription performed for about 15 hours at 37 degrees C. mRNA for TCR sequencing was isolated with the Dynabeads mRNA DIRECT Purification Kit. Indexed Illumina adapters were added in a second Phusion PCR of 25 to 30 cycles, and the PCR products were purified with AMPure XP beads. Concerning the study's data processing: Custom Perl scripts were used to pool TCR sequences that encoded the same protein, to remove out-of-frame sequences, and to calculate the abundance of each clonotype. The analysis excluded TCR sequences that were supported by just one read. Repertoire metrics included Shannon entropy, Gini index, clonality, richness, and frequency of TCRs shared between repertoires. Clones were called with MiXCR by TCRdb after fastp trimmed the public reads at Q25, and only in-frame beta chains were retained. Rows matching on CDR3 protein sequence are summarized as one entry with the most common DNA and genes. For this entry, the V and J calls and clone size follow TCRdb and not the study's own pipeline. This sample is represented by some 6,200 distinct CDR3 sequences; roughly 80% of them were singletons. The ten most abundant clones make up 4.5% to 7.5% of the sample.

This sequence was found in a human donor with advanced metastatic prostate, ovarian, gallbladder or colorectal cancer (not recorded which). This table probably holds off-target reads from a library built for another chain.

The sequence in DNA is TGTGCCAGCAGTCCCGACAGGGGGCTACGAGCTAACTATGGCTACACCTTC. Its translation is CASSPDRGLRANYGYTF. The chain is assembled from TRBV7-9 and TRBJ1-2; 10 bases in between match TRBD1. The CDR3, from cysteine to phenylalanine, totals 17 residues. Only the CDR3 portion is preserved as DNA: 51 bases, with reading frame beginning at the first base. Germline trimming amounts to 6 bases on V and 0 bases on J, with 10 as the count of junction bases outside the gene matches. From a lookup of the germline V gene (reference sequence), CDR1 and CDR2 are SEHNR and FQNEAQ.